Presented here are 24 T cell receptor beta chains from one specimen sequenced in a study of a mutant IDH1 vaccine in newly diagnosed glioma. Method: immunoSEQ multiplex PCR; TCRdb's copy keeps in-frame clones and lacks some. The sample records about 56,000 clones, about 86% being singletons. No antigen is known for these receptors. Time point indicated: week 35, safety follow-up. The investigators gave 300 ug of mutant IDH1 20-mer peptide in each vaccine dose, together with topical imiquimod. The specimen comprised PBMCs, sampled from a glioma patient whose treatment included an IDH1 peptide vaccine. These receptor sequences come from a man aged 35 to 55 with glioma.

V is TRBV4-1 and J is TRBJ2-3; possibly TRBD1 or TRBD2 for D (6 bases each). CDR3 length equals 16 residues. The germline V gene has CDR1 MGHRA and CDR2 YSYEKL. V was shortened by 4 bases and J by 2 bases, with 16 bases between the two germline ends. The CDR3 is CASSPGDFRATDTQYF. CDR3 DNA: TGCGCCAGCAGCCCAGGGGACTTCCGGGCCACAGATACGCAGTATTTT.

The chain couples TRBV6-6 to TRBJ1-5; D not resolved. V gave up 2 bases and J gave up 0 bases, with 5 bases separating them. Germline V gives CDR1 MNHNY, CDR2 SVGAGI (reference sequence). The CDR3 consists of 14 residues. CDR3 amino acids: CASSYSYSNQPQHF. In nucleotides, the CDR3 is TGTGCCAGCAGTTACAGTTATAGCAATCAGCCCCAGCATTTT.

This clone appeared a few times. The CDR3 here is CASSSYDSFYGYTF. In DNA form, the CDR3 reads TGCGCCAGCAGCTCCTACGACAGTTTCTATGGCTACACCTTC. This chain uses TRBV5-1 with TRBJ1-2; D is possibly TRBD1 (5 bases). The CDR3 has 14 residues. From germline, CDR1 is SGHRS and CDR2 YFSETQ. V lost 3 bases and J 4 bases, leaving 13 bases between the germline ends.

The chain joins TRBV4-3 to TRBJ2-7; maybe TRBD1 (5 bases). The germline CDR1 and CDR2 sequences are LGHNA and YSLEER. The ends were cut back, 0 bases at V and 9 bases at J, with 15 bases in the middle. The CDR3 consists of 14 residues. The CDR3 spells CASSQDRGHNAQYF. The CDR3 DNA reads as TGCGCCAGCAGCCAAGATAGGGGCCATAATGCGCAGTACTTC.

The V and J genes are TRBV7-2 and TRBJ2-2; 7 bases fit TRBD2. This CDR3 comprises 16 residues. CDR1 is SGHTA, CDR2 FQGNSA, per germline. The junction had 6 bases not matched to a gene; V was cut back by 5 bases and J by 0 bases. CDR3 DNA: TGTGCCAGCAGCAACCAGCGGGGTTCGAACACCGGGGAGCTGTTTTTT. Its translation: CASSNQRGSNTGELFF.

CDR3: CASSFRTGGGSYEQYF. The CDR3 DNA sequence: TGTGCCAGCAGTTTTAGGACAGGGGGGGGCTCATACGAGCAGTACTTC. This sequence joins TRBV27 and TRBJ2-7, with 10 bases aligning to TRBD1. Germline CDR1 and CDR2: MNHEY and SMNVEV (reference sequence). V lost 3 bases to trimming and J lost 4 bases; unmatched junction nucleotides: 9. The CDR3 has 16 residues.

In DNA form, the CDR3 reads TGTGCCACCACCGACAGGGGGTCATCTGGGGCCAACGTCCTGACTTTC. Its protein product is CATTDRGSSGANVLTF. The chain employs TRBV19 and TRBJ2-6; 9 nucleotides match TRBD1. Germline CDR1 is LNHDA and CDR2 is SQIVND (reference sequence). V shed 10 bases and J 1 base; nucleotides not matched to a gene: 8. The CDR3 covers 16 residues.

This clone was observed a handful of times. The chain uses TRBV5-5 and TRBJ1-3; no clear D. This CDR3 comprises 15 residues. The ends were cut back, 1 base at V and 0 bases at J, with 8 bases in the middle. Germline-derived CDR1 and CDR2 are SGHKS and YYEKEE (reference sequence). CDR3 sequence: CASSLRADSGNTIYF. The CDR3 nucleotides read TGTGCCAGCAGCTTGCGGGCCGACTCTGGAAACACCATATATTTT.

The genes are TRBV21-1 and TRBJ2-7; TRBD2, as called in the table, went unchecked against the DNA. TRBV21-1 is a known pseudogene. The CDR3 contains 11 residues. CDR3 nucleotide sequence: TGTGGCAAGAATCCCCTATACGAGCAGTACTTC. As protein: CGKNPLYEQYF.

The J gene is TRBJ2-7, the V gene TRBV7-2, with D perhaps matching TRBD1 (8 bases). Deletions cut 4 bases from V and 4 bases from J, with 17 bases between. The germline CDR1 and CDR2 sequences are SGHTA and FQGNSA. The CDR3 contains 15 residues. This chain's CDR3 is CASSSQGGGSYEQYF. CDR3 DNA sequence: TGTGCCAGCAGCTCACAGGGGGGGGGAAGTTACGAGCAGTACTTC.

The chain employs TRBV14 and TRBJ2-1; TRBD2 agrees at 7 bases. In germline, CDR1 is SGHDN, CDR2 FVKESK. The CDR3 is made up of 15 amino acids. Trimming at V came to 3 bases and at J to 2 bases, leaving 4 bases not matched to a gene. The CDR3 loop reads CASSQGSGAYNEQFF. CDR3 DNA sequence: TGTGCCAGCAGCCAGGGGAGCGGGGCCTACAATGAGCAGTTCTTC.

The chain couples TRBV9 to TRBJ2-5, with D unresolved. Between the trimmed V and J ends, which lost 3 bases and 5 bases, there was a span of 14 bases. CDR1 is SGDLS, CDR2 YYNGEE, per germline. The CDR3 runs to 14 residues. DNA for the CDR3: TGTGCCAGCAGCGCAGCCCCTCTTGGGGAGACCCAGTACTTC. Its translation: CASSAAPLGETQYF.

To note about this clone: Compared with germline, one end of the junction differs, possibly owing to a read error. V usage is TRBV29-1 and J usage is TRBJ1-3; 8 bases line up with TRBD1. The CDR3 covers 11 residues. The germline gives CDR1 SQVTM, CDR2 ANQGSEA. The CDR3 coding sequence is TGCAGCGCCGGACAGGGAAGCACCATATATTTT. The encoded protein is CSAGQGSTIYF.

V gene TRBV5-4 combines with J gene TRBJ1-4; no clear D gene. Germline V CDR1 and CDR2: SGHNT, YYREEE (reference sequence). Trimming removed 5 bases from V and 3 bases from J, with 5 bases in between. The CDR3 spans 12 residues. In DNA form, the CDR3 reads TGTGCCAGCAGTTTCCCTAATGAAAAACTGTTTTTT. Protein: CASSFPNEKLFF.

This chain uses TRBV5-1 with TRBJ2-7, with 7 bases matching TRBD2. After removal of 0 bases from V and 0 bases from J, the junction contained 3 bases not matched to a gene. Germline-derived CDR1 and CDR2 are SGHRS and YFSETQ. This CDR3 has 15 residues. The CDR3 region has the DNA TGCGCCAGCAGCTTGGGGTCTAGCGGCTCCTACGAGCAGTACTTC. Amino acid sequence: CASSLGSSGSYEQYF.

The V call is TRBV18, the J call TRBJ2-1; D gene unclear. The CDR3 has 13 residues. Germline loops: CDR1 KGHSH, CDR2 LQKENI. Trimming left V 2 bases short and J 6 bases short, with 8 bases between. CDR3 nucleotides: TGTGCCAGCTCACCAGGCGTCTCCAATGAGCAGTTCTTC. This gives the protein CASSPGVSNEQFF.

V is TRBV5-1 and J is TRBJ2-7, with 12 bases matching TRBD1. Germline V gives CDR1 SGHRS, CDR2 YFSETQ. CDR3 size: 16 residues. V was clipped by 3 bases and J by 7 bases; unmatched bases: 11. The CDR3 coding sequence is TGCGCCAGCAGCTCGATCGGGACAGGGGGCTTAGGGGAGCAGTACTTC. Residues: CASSSIGTGGLGEQYF.

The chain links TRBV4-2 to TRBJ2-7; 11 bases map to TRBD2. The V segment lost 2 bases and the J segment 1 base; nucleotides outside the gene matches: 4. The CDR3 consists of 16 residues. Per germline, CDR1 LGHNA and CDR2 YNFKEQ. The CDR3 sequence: CASSQTWTSGSYEQYF. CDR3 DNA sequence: TGTGCCAGCAGCCAAACATGGACTAGCGGGTCCTACGAGCAGTACTTC.

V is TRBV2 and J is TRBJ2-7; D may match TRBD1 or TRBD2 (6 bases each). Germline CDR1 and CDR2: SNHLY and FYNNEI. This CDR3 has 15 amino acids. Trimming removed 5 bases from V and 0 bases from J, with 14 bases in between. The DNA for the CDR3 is TGTGCCAGCAGTCAAGAGGGGGGCGGCTCCTACGAGCAGTACTTC. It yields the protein CASSQEGGGSYEQYF.

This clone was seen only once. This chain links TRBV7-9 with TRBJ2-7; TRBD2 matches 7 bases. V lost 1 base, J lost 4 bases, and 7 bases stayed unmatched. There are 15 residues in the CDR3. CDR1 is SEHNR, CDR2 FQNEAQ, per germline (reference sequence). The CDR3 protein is CASSLDLLAEYEQYF. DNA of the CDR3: TGTGCCAGCAGCTTAGATTTGCTAGCGGAGTACGAGCAGTACTTC.

CDR3 loop: CASKIRDGYYEQYF. CDR3 nucleotides: TGTGCCAGCAAAATCCGGGACGGTTACTACGAGCAGTACTTC. The V call is TRBV27, the J call TRBJ2-7; D tentatively reads TRBD1 or TRBD2 (5 bases each). V was shortened by 7 bases and J by 3 bases, with 16 bases between the two germline ends. The CDR3 is made up of 14 amino acids. Germline V lookup: CDR1 MNHEY, CDR2 SMNVEV (reference sequence).

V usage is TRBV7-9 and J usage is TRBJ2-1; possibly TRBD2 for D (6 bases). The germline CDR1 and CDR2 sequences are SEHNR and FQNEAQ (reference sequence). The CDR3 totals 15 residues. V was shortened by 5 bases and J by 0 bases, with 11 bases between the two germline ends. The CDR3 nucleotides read TGTGCCAGCAGCCCAGCGGGCCTCTCCTACAATGAGCAGTTCTTC. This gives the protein CASSPAGLSYNEQFF. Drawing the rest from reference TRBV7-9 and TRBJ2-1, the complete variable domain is DTGVSQNPRHKITKRGQNVTFRCDPISEHNRLYWYRQTLGQGPEFLTYFQNEAQLEKSRLLSDRFSAERPKGSFSTLEIQRTEQGDSAMYLCASSPAGLSYNEQFFGPGTRLTVL.

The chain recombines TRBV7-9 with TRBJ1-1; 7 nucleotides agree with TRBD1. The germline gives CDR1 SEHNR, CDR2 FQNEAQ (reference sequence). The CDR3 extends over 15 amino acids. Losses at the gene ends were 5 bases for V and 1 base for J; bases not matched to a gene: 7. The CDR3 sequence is CASSTRQGRNTEAFF. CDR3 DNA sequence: TGTGCCAGCAGCACTAGACAGGGCAGGAACACTGAAGCTTTCTTT.

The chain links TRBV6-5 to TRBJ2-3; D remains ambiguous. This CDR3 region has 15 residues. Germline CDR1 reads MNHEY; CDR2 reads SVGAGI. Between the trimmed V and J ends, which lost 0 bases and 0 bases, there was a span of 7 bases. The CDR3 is CASSYSGRSTDTQYF. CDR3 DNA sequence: TGTGCCAGCAGTTACTCAGGTCGAAGCACAGATACGCAGTATTTT.